The 25 T cell receptor beta chains reported below all come from one sample, sequenced in a study of blood T cell repertoires in COVID-19. Using immunoSEQ multiplex PCR, the repertoire was profiled, and TCRdb retains in-frame clones only, with some absent. The sample has fewer than 300,000 clones, approximately 85% seen once; the top ten hold roughly 14%. Sequencing was done on a sample of peripheral blood. The receptors derive from a human donor in a cohort sampled during active COVID-19.

This chain links TRBV5-4 with TRBJ2-1, with D possibly matching TRBD2 (7 bases). The CDR3 has 13 amino acids. The ends were cut back, 2 bases at V and 10 bases at J, with 13 bases in the middle. Germline V lookup: CDR1 SGHNT, CDR2 YYREEE (reference sequence). The CDR3 bases are TGTGCCAGCAGCTTCGATGGGGGGGGCGAGCAGTTCTTC. Translated: CASSFDGGGEQFF. The entire variable domain, with the rest obtained from reference TRBV5-4 and TRBJ2-1, is as follows: ETGVTQSPTHLIKTRGQQVTLRCSSQSGHNTVSWYQQALGQGPQFIFQYYREEENGRGNFPPRFSGLQFPNYSSELNVNALELDDSALYLCASSFDGGGEQFFGPGTRLTVL.

The chain carries TRBV7-9 and TRBJ2-1; D is possibly TRBD2 (6 bases). V was cut by 6 bases and J by 14 bases, with 17 bases left in between. Germline V lookup: CDR1 SEHNR, CDR2 FQNEAQ (reference sequence). The CDR3 runs 12 residues. The CDR3 coding sequence is TGTGCCAGCAGTCTAGCGACACGCCCTGAGTTCTTC. Translated, it gives CASSLATRPEFF.

The chain carries TRBV6-2 or TRBV6-3 and TRBJ2-1; D unclear. Germline CDR1 reads MNHEY; CDR2 reads SVGEGT. This CDR3 region has 11 residues. The V end lost 0 bases, the J end lost 10 bases, and 4 bases lay between the germline ends. The CDR3 loop is CASSYSSEQFF. The CDR3 DNA is TGTGCCAGCAGTTACTCTAGCGAGCAGTTCTTC.

The chain carries TRBV5-8 and TRBJ2-1; perhaps TRBD2 as D (6 bases). V lost 4 bases, J lost 0 bases, and 17 bases lay in between. The germline V gene has CDR1 SGHTS and CDR2 YDEGEE. CDR3 size: 17 residues. CDR3 protein: CASSSREASVSYNEQFF. The CDR3 DNA reads as TGTGCCAGCAGCAGCAGGGAGGCTAGCGTCTCCTACAATGAGCAGTTCTTC.

The chain links TRBV7-9 to TRBJ1-4; D ambiguous. The CDR3 spans 11 residues. Looked up from germline, CDR1 is SEHNR and CDR2 is FQNEAQ (reference sequence). With 3 bases removed from V and 8 bases from J, the gap between germline ends came to 4 bases. The CDR3 loop is CASSFQEKLFF. The CDR3 DNA sequence: TGTGCCAGCAGCTTTCAGGAAAAACTGTTTTTT.

The chain has TRBV3-1 (or the pseudogene TRBV3-2) and TRBJ1-1; TRBD1 might be the D (5 bases). The CDR3 sequence is 13 residues long. Deletions cut 4 bases from V and 6 bases from J, with 12 bases between. Germline values: CDR1 LGHDT, CDR2 YNNKEL (reference sequence). CDR3 residues: CASSPRWGAEAFF. CDR3 bases: TGTGCCAGCAGCCCTCGCTGGGGCGCTGAAGCTTTCTTT.

This clone has a handful of counts. This chain links TRBV5-1 with TRBJ2-7; no clear D gene. The V gene lost 0 bases and the J gene lost 0 bases, with 10 bases spanning the gap. The CDR3 consists of 15 residues. The germline gives CDR1 SGHRS, CDR2 YFSETQ. The CDR3 bases are TGCGCCAGCAGCTTGGAGCGCGGAAGCTCCTACGAGCAGTACTTC. Translated, it gives CASSLERGSSYEQYF.

This clone was counted once. This sequence joins TRBV7-8 and TRBJ2-2, with D perhaps TRBD2 (5 bases). The CDR3 contains 14 residues. V was pared by 1 base and J by 6 bases, with 9 bases between. Germline values: CDR1 SGHVS, CDR2 FQNEAQ. The CDR3 loop is CASSLGGEAGELFF. In nucleotides, the CDR3 is TGTGCCAGCAGCTTAGGGGGAGAGGCCGGGGAGCTGTTTTTT. Based on the CDR3 plus reference TRBV7-8 and TRBJ2-2, the full variable domain is GAGVSQSPRYKVAKRGQDVALRCDPISGHVSLFWYQQALGQGPEFLTYFQNEAQLDKSGLPSDRFFAERPEGSVSTLKIQRTQQEDSAVYLCASSLGGEAGELFFGEGSRLTVL.

As DNA, the CDR3 is TGTGCCAGCAGCCAAGGAGAGTACGGCTACACCTTC. Its protein product is CASSQGEYGYTF. The chain couples TRBV3-1 (or the pseudogene TRBV3-2) to TRBJ1-2; the D is unclear. This CDR3 contains 12 residues. V lost 1 base and J lost 8, with 8 bases in between. Germline CDR1 LGHDT, CDR2 YNNKEL (reference sequence).

The V gene is TRBV10-3, the J gene TRBJ1-4; D is ambiguous. CDR1 and CDR2 from the germline V gene are ENHRY and SYGVKD. This CDR3 spans 14 amino acids. Trimming left V 0 bases short and J 8 bases short, with 10 bases between. CDR3 nucleotide sequence: TGTGCCATCAGTGAGTCGACCACGGGAGAAAAACTGTTTTTT. Amino acid sequence: CAISESTTGEKLFF.

Only one count was recorded for this clone. The chain has TRBV30 and TRBJ2-2, with TRBD2 matching 8 bases. Germline CDR1 is GTSNPN and CDR2 is SVGIG (reference sequence). V was pared by 0 bases and J by 4 bases, with 10 bases of the junction left unmatched. This CDR3 is 17 amino acids long. CDR3 nucleotides: TGTGCCTGGAGTGTACCCGGGAGGGGCCCTATCACCGGGGAGCTGTTTTTT. Amino acid sequence: CAWSVPGRGPITGELFF. Based on the CDR3 plus reference TRBV30 and TRBJ2-2, the full variable domain is SQTIHQWPATLVQPVGSPLSLECTVEGTSNPNLYWYRQAAGRGLQLLFYSVGIGQISSEVPQNLSASRPQDRQFILSSKKLLLSDSGFYLCAWSVPGRGPITGELFFGEGSRLTVL.

DNA for the CDR3: TGTGCCAGCAATATTTGGACTAGCGGGGGGAATGAGCAGTTCTTC. It yields the protein CASNIWTSGGNEQFF. V is TRBV2 and J is TRBJ2-1, with 14 bases matching TRBD2. The CDR3 is made up of 15 amino acids. CDR1 and CDR2 (germline): SNHLY, FYNNEI. V shed 7 bases and J 7 bases; nucleotides not matched to a gene: 6.

This chain links TRBV6-1 with TRBJ2-3; 7 bases align to TRBD2. The germline CDR1 and CDR2 sequences are MNHNS and SASEGT. CDR3 length: 16 amino acids. V shed 4 bases and J 5 bases; nucleotides not matched to a gene: 12. The CDR3 nucleotides are TGTGCCAGCAGTGTGATGGCACTAGCGCGTGGAGATACGCAGTATTTT. Encoded protein: CASSVMALARGDTQYF.

V and J are TRBV6-2 or TRBV6-3 and TRBJ2-3; 7 bases map to TRBD1. Germline-derived CDR1 and CDR2 are MNHEY and SVGEGT. V was clipped by 2 bases and J by 2 bases; unmatched bases: 13. The length of the CDR3 is 18 residues. The CDR3 DNA sequence: TGTGCCAGCAGTTACACCCTACACAGGGGTCCGATCACAGATACGCAGTATTTT. It codes for CASSYTLHRGPITDTQYF.

The table lists this clone with a few counts. This rearrangement joins TRBV4-3 to TRBJ2-7, with D maybe TRBD2 (6 bases). V was shortened by 8 bases and J by 2 bases, with 10 bases between the two germline ends. The CDR3 contains 12 residues. From germline, CDR1 is LGHNA and CDR2 YSLEER. CDR3 DNA: TGCGCCAGCCGGGACTTGACCTACGAGCAGTACTTC. Amino acid sequence: CASRDLTYEQYF.

This clone occurred once. This chain joins TRBV29-1 and TRBJ1-2; a possible D gene is TRBD1 (6 bases). Trimming removed 3 bases from V and 13 bases from J, with 15 bases in between. Germline CDR1 reads SQVTM; CDR2 reads ANQGSEA. CDR3 length: 11 residues. Here the CDR3 reads CSVDPTGLATF. For the CDR3, the DNA is TGCAGCGTTGACCCGACAGGTCTGGCCACCTTC.

The chain is built from TRBV11-3 and TRBJ2-1; TRBD2 matches at 7 bases. The germline CDR1 and CDR2 sequences are SGHNT and YENEEA. The CDR3 covers 17 residues. Trimming took 0 bases from V and 2 from J; bases not matched to a gene: 7. The CDR3 sequence: CASSLDLGLAAYNEQFF. CDR3 DNA sequence: TGTGCCAGCAGCTTAGATCTGGGGCTAGCGGCCTACAATGAGCAGTTCTTC.

The rearrangement uses TRBV3-1 (or the pseudogene TRBV3-2) and TRBJ2-3, with D perhaps TRBD2 (6 bases). The germline V and J ends were trimmed by 4 bases and 8 bases, with 13 bases remaining between them. Looked up from germline, CDR1 is LGHDT and CDR2 is YNNKEL (reference sequence). The CDR3 extends over 13 amino acids. The CDR3 here is CASSRDFGVTQYF. The CDR3 DNA reads TGTGCCAGCAGCCGGGACTTCGGGGTTACGCAGTATTTT.

The J gene is TRBJ2-1, the V gene TRBV9; 7 positions agree with TRBD2. CDR3 length equals 15 residues. Trimming took 7 bases from V and 3 from J; bases not matched to a gene: 10. Germline V gene sequence: CDR1 SGDLS, CDR2 YYNGEE. CDR3 residues: CASGIGGGLYNEQFF. The CDR3, as DNA: TGTGCCAGCGGTATCGGGGGAGGGCTCTACAATGAGCAGTTCTTC.

V and J are TRBV24-1 and TRBJ1-5; D is unresolved. V dropped 4 bases and J dropped 6 bases, with 6 bases sitting between them. The CDR3 sequence is 12 residues long. Germline V gene lookup returns CDR1 KGHDR and CDR2 SFDVKD. The CDR3 loop is CATSDGVQPQHF. Written as DNA, the CDR3 is TGTGCCACCAGTGACGGGGTTCAGCCCCAGCATTTT.

The chain joins TRBV11-3 to TRBJ1-1, with D possibly TRBD1 on 5 matching bases. The CDR3 consists of 13 residues. CDR1 SGHNT and CDR2 YENEEA come from the germline V gene. V gave up 6 bases and J gave up 3 bases, with 11 bases separating them. The CDR3 DNA reads as TGTGCCAGCAGTTCACGGGGGGACACTGAAGCTTTCTTT. Translating it yields CASSSRGDTEAFF.

The gene calls are TRBV2 and TRBJ2-2; TRBD2 matches at 8 bases. This CDR3 has 15 residues. The trim removed 6 bases at V and 2 bases at J, leaving 5 bases unmatched. Germline V gene lookup returns CDR1 SNHLY and CDR2 FYNNEI. CDR3 residues: CASRRSGSNTGELFF. CDR3 sequence (DNA): TGTGCCAGCAGAAGGAGCGGGAGTAACACCGGGGAGCTGTTTTTT.

The J gene is TRBJ1-1, the V gene TRBV19; tentatively, D is TRBD1 (5 bases). V shed 1 base and J shed 8 bases, with 14 bases lying between them. This CDR3 contains 14 residues. Germline V gene data show CDR1 as LNHDA and CDR2 as SQIVND (reference sequence). The CDR3 nucleotides are TGTGCCAGTAGTATAGGTCAGGGATTAGGGGAAGCTTTCTTT. This sequence encodes CASSIGQGLGEAFF. The complete variable domain, with remaining parts taken from reference TRBV19 and TRBJ1-1, reads DGGITQSPKYLFRKEGQNVTLSCEQNLNHDAMYWYRQDPGQGLRLIYYSQIVNDFQKGDIAEGYSVSREKKESFPLTVTSAQKNPTAFYLCASSIGQGLGEAFFGQGTRLTVV.

The gene calls are TRBV21-1 and TRBJ2-3; TRBD2, the table's D call, lacks a check against the DNA. TRBV21-1 is reported as a pseudogene. CDR3 length equals 22 residues. The CDR3, as DNA: TGTGCCAGCAGCAGGGGAAAATCTAGCGGGAGTAGATGGTATTCAGGCACAGATACGCAGTATTTT. Protein product: CASSRGKSSGSRWYSGTDTQYF.

This chain connects TRBV4-2 to TRBJ2-3, with TRBD2 as a possible D gene (5 bases). This CDR3 comprises 13 residues. Germline CDR1 LGHNA, CDR2 YNFKEQ. The V and J ends lost 4 bases and 5 bases respectively, with 10 bases between them. The DNA of the CDR3 is TGTGCCAGCAGCCCTCGACTATTAGATACGCAGTATTTT. Residues: CASSPRLLDTQYF.